Reported below is one T cell receptor beta chain. The data originate from a study of T cells in localized non-small cell lung cancer. The CDR3 covers 14 residues. The germline gives CDR1 SNHLY, CDR2 FYNNEI. Trimming shortened V by 3 bases and J by 2 bases, and 9 bases separated the two germline ends. Sequencing was performed with immunoSEQ multiplex PCR; in TCRdb, only in-frame clones are kept and a portion is missing. This sample has 45,000 to 60,000 clones, with about nine tenths found just once. V and J are TRBV2 and TRBJ2-3; D remains unclear. Here the sequenced sample was peripheral blood, taken before any cancer treatment. The receptor was isolated from a woman between 35 and 75 years old with stage I lung adenocarcinoma. CDR3 sequence (DNA): TGTGCCAGCAGTGAGGAACGGGCCACAGATACGCAGTATTTT. Translated, it gives CASSEERATDTQYF.